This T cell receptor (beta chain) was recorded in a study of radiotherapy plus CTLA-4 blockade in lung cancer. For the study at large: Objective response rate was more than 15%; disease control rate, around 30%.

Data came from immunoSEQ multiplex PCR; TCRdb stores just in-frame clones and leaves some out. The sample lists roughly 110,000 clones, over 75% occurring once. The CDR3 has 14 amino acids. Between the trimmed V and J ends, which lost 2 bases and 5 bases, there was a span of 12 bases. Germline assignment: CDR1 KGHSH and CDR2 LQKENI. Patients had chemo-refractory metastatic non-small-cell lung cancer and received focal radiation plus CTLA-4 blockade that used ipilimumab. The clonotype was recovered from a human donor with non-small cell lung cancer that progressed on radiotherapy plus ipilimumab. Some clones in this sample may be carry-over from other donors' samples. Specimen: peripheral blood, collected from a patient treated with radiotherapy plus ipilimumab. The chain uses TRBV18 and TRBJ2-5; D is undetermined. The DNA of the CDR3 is TGTGCCAGCTCACCAAGCGTAGCTTCCGAGACCCAGTACTTC. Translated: CASSPSVASETQYF. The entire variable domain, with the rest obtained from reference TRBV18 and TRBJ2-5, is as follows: NAGVMQNPRHLVRRRGQEARLRCSPMKGHSHVYWYRQLPEEGLKFMVYLQKENIIDESGMPKERFSAEFPKEGPSILRIQQVVRGDSAAYFCASSPSVASETQYFGPGTRLLVL.